Shown below are 18 T cell receptor beta chains from a single sample sequenced in a study of cytomegalovirus exposure and HLA in healthy donors. The protocol was immunoSEQ multiplex PCR, while the TCRdb copy is restricted to in-frame clones and leaves out a portion. The sample holds about 160,000 clones, 85% seen once. The material sequenced was PBMCs. These receptors came from a man aged 30-40 years in good health and CMV-seropositive.

The chain couples TRBV4-1 to TRBJ2-7; the D gene is possibly TRBD2 (5 bases). The CDR3 length is 12 residues. Germline V gives CDR1 MGHRA, CDR2 YSYEKL. The V gene lost 4 bases and the J gene lost 5 bases, with 9 bases spanning the gap. CDR3: CASSRIGDEQYF. The CDR3 region has the DNA TGCGCCAGCAGCCGGATCGGGGACGAGCAGTACTTC.

The V call is TRBV12-5, the J call TRBJ1-2; the D gene is possibly TRBD1 (6 bases). Germline assignment: CDR1 LGHNT and CDR2 FRNRAP. The CDR3 extends over 12 amino acids. Trimming pared 10 bases from V and 5 bases from J, leaving 14 bases between. The CDR3 protein is CATPGQIYGYTF. CDR3 DNA sequence: TGTGCTACCCCTGGACAGATATATGGCTACACCTTC.

CDR3 in DNA: TGTGCCAGCAGCAAAGCTTCGTGCAGCGCGTCTGGCTACACCTTC. This sequence encodes CASSKASCSASGYTF. This chain links TRBV21-1 with TRBJ1-2. TRBV21-1 is annotated as a pseudogene. This CDR3 comprises 15 residues.

The genes are TRBV10-3 and TRBJ1-1; D gene unclear. CDR1 is ENHRY, CDR2 SYGVKD, per germline. The V end was cut by 4 bases, the J end by 7 bases, with 16 bases between. This CDR3 has 14 amino acids. CDR3 nucleotides: TGTGCCATCAGTGGACTTGGGGAGGTTAGTGAAGCTTTCTTT. Its protein is CAISGLGEVSEAFF.

V usage is TRBV7-9 and J usage is TRBJ1-1; 7 positions match TRBD1. Trimming took 5 bases from V and 1 from J; bases not matched to a gene: 7. The CDR3 loop spans 15 amino acids. The germline V gene has CDR1 SEHNR and CDR2 FQNEAQ (reference sequence). The CDR3 region is CASSPRGSPNTEAFF. The CDR3 DNA reads TGTGCCAGCAGCCCCAGGGGGAGTCCGAACACTGAAGCTTTCTTT.

The chain joins TRBV5-1 to TRBJ1-2; D possibly corresponds to TRBD1 (6 bases). In germline, CDR1 is SGHRS, CDR2 YFSETQ. Trimming removed 0 bases at V and 5 bases at J, with 23 bases between. CDR3 length: 18 residues. The CDR3 protein is CASSLVQGTHLRGYGYTF. CDR3 sequence (DNA): TGCGCCAGCAGCTTGGTCCAGGGGACGCATCTGAGGGGGTATGGCTACACCTTC.

The gene calls are TRBV5-4 and TRBJ1-2; 7 positions agree with TRBD1. The CDR3 extends over 13 amino acids. CDR1 is SGHNT, CDR2 YYREEE, per germline (reference sequence). V lost 1 base and J lost 3; bases outside the gene matches: 0. CDR3 sequence reads: CASSLTGDYGYTF. As DNA, the CDR3 is TGTGCCAGCAGCTTGACAGGGGACTATGGCTACACCTTC.

Here the CDR3 reads CASSLGWGGETQYF. The CDR3 coding sequence is TGCGCCAGCAGCTTGGGTTGGGGCGGAGAGACCCAGTACTTC. This chain links TRBV5-1 with TRBJ2-5, with D possibly TRBD1 on 5 matching bases. Trimming removed 0 bases from V and 4 bases from J, with 10 bases in between. This CDR3 spans 14 amino acids. CDR1 and CDR2 (germline): SGHRS, YFSETQ.

The genes are TRBV5-6 and TRBJ1-6; D perhaps matches TRBD1 (6 bases). Germline values: CDR1 SGHDT, CDR2 YYEEEE. This CDR3 spans 14 amino acids. Trimming pared 4 bases from V and 4 bases from J, leaving 9 bases between. This chain's CDR3 is CASSVGQYNSPLHF. The CDR3 coding sequence is TGTGCCAGCAGCGTCGGACAGTATAATTCACCCCTCCACTTT. Together with reference TRBV5-6 and TRBJ1-6, the CDR3 gives the full variable domain: DAGVTQSPTHLIKTRGQQVTLRCSPKSGHDTVSWYQQALGQGPQFIFQYYEEEERQRGNFPDRFSGHQFPNYSSELNVNALLLGDSALYLCASSVGQYNSPLHFGNGTRLTVT.

This clone was picked up one time. This chain uses TRBV11-2 with TRBJ2-5; 16 bases match TRBD2. Losses at the gene ends were 3 bases for V and 9 bases for J; bases not matched to a gene: 4. Looked up from germline, CDR1 is SGHAT and CDR2 is FQNNGV. The CDR3 sequence is 15 residues long. CDR3 residues: CASSFGTSGGAPQYF. CDR3 coding DNA: TGTGCCAGCAGCTTCGGGACTAGCGGGGGGGCGCCCCAGTACTTC.

This rearrangement joins TRBV10-3 to TRBJ1-3, with a tentative D call TRBD1 (6 bases). V was cut by 7 bases and J by 0 bases, with 13 bases left in between. This CDR3 is built from 15 residues. Looked up from germline, CDR1 is ENHRY and CDR2 is SYGVKD. CDR3 sequence reads: CAIILDSTSGNTIYF. DNA of the CDR3: TGTGCCATCATCCTGGACAGCACCTCTGGAAACACCATATATTTT.

This clone was seen just once. The V and J genes are TRBV27 and TRBJ2-1; 13 bases map to TRBD2. V trimming: 3 bases; J trimming: 10 bases; junction bases outside the gene matches: 9. Germline V gene lookup returns CDR1 MNHEY and CDR2 SMNVEV (reference sequence). CDR3 size: 16 residues. CDR3 sequence reads: CASSFRGLAGAGEQFF. The CDR3 DNA follows: TGTGCCAGCAGTTTCCGTGGACTAGCGGGGGCAGGGGAGCAGTTCTTC.

The V gene is TRBV4-3, the J gene TRBJ2-6, with TRBD1 identical over 8 bases. The CDR3 covers 17 residues. The J segment lost 0 bases and the V segment lost 3 bases, leaving 4 bases of the junction unmatched. CDR1 LGHNA and CDR2 YSLEER come from the germline V gene. The CDR3 protein is CASSHSGQGSGANVLTF. Here the CDR3 DNA reads TGCGCCAGCAGCCATAGCGGACAGGGCTCTGGGGCCAACGTCCTGACTTTC.

The genes are TRBV10-3 and TRBJ1-6, with D tentatively TRBD1 (6 bases). The CDR3 loop spans 13 amino acids. V was pared by 11 bases and J by 3 bases, with 11 bases between. Germline CDR1 ENHRY, CDR2 SYGVKD. The CDR3 protein is CAVQGLYNSPLHF. Written as DNA, the CDR3 is TGTGCCGTTCAGGGGCTCTATAATTCACCCCTCCACTTT.

V and J are TRBV7-9 and TRBJ2-7; tentatively, D is TRBD2 (5 bases). The V end was cut by 3 bases, the J end by 1 base, with 10 bases between. CDR3 length: 14 amino acids. Germline V lookup: CDR1 SEHNR, CDR2 FQNEAQ (reference sequence). CDR3 amino acids: CASSFEGASYEQYF. The CDR3 DNA follows: TGTGCCAGCAGCTTCGAGGGCGCTTCCTACGAGCAGTACTTC.

This clone was detected only once. The chain is built from TRBV6-1 and TRBJ2-3; D gene uncertain. The CDR3 has 16 residues. From germline, CDR1 is MNHNS and CDR2 SASEGT. Trimming shortened V by 2 bases and J by 2 bases, and 14 bases separated the two germline ends. The CDR3 loop is CASSENLSQATDTQYF. CDR3 DNA: TGTGCCAGCAGTGAAAATTTATCGCAGGCCACAGATACGCAGTATTTT.

V and J are TRBV7-6 and TRBJ1-3; no clear D gene. Germline CDR1 reads SGHVS; CDR2 reads FNYEAQ. The germline V and J ends were trimmed by 0 bases and 6 bases, with 12 bases remaining between them. The CDR3 consists of 15 residues. The CDR3 DNA reads TGTGCCAGCAGCTTAGCCCGCGGTTACGAAAACACCATATATTTT. Translated, it gives CASSLARGYENTIYF. Supplemented by reference TRBV7-6 and TRBJ1-3, the full variable domain reads GAGVSQSPRYKVTKRGQDVALRCDPISGHVSLYWYRQALGQGPEFLTYFNYEAQQDKSGLPNDRFSAERPEGSISTLTIQRTEQRDSAMYRCASSLARGYENTIYFGEGSWLTVV.

This chain joins TRBV21-1 and TRBJ2-1; no check of the table's D call, TRBD2, against the DNA was made. TRBV21-1 is shown as a pseudogene. This CDR3 is built from 21 residues. CDR3 DNA sequence: TGTGCCAGCAGCAAAGACGAACAACCAGGGACTAGCGGGGGGGGTCACAATGAGCAGTTCTTC. It yields the protein CASSKDEQPGTSGGGHNEQFF.